This TCR beta chain was obtained from a study of a mutant IDH1 vaccine in newly diagnosed glioma. Study-wide background: Earlier treatment was radiotherapy, temozolomide, or both, with most getting both.

This CDR3 is built from 13 residues. Germline values: CDR1 SEHNR, CDR2 FQNEAQ (reference sequence). Trimming pared 2 bases from V and 13 bases from J, leaving 15 bases between. Time point noted: week 35, safety follow-up. Each vaccine dose was 300 ug of mutant IDH1 20-mer peptide, with topical imiquimod. The table came from immunoSEQ multiplex PCR; TCRdb's copy has only in-frame clones and leaves some out. The data hold roughly 50,000 clones, with approximately 79% observed a single time. This clone came up once. Its specificity is unknown. This TCR was recovered from a man between 40 and 49 years old with glioma. This chain links TRBV7-9 with TRBJ2-4; D not certain. Here the sequenced sample was PBMCs, taken from a glioma patient whose treatment included an IDH1 peptide vaccine. Here the CDR3 DNA reads TGTGCCAGCAGCTTACAGGACCGGGCCCAACAGTACTTC. Translating it yields CASSLQDRAQQYF.